This T cell receptor (beta chain) was documented in a study of T-cell memory formation after mild COVID-19. Study in general: TCR clusters largely stayed donor specific. The study's findings and limits: Contracting CD8+ clones were enriched in EMRA, CD4+ mainly in CM and EM. In pre-infection memory, a portion of responding clones appeared, which suggested that cross-reactive memory joined.

The 5'RACE method, run with constant-segment primers, produced TCR alpha and TCR beta cDNA libraries (carrying sample barcodes and UMIs). Via MiXCR, TCRdb re-called the 5' RACE reads, giving one row per CDR3 protein. The data show approximately 300,000 distinct CDR3 sequences, 15% seen once. This clonotype was recorded a few times. Its antigen is as yet unknown. The CDR3 has 11 residues. V lost 4 bases and J lost 4, with 8 bases in between. Per the germline V gene, CDR1 is DFQATT and CDR2 is SNEGSKA (reference sequence). The source of this sequence is a man aged 18 to 30 who had mild COVID-19 (a few samples of this study predate the infection). Cell type and time point are not known. The V and J genes are TRBV20-1 and TRBJ2-7; no reliable D call. What was sequenced was PBMCs or a T cell subset sorted from them (not recorded which). CDR3 sequence reads: CSATDPYEQYV. DNA for the CDR3: TGCAGTGCTACCGATCCATACGAGCAGTACGTC.